The next 15 T cell receptor beta chains were all read from a single sample in a study of T cells in Graves' hyperthyroidism and ophthalmopathy. TCR beta CDR3 sequences were amplified from RNA transcripts. With the HTBI primer set, the TCR CDR3 went through a first round of RT-PCR. TCRdb re-called the multiplex PCR reads with MiXCR, one entry per CDR3 protein. The sample yields fewer than 400,000 distinct CDR3 sequences, more than 12% seen once. The sequenced sample consisted of blood. Receptors were obtained from a man aged 50-59 years with Graves' ophthalmopathy.

This clonotype has a count of ten or more. This chain connects TRBV6-2 or TRBV6-3 to TRBJ2-1; 13 nucleotides agree with TRBD2. Germline V gene data show CDR1 as MNHEY and CDR2 as SVGEGT. The CDR3 covers 20 residues. Unmatched junction bases numbered 8, after V lost 0 bases and J lost 0 bases. The CDR3 protein is CASSYSGTSGTLSSYNEQFF. The CDR3 DNA follows: TGTGCCAGCAGTTACTCTGGGACTAGCGGGACCCTGAGCTCCTACAATGAGCAGTTCTTC.

In the case of this clonotype: A much larger clone differs by one base, so this may be a read error. This rearrangement joins TRBV2 to TRBJ2-1; 7 bases match TRBD2. The V and J ends lost 9 bases and 6 bases, in that order; junction bases with no gene match: 8. The germline CDR1 and CDR2 sequences are SNHLY and FYNNEI. This CDR3 is 13 amino acids long. CDR3 in amino acids: CARGISGPNEQFF. The DNA of the CDR3 is TGTGCCAGGGGGATTAGCGGGCCCAATGAGCAGTTCTTC.

This clonotype appeared a few times. This clone may be a read error of a much larger clone one base away. The V gene is TRBV14, the J gene TRBJ2-3; 7 nucleotides match TRBD2. Germline loops: CDR1 SGHDN, CDR2 FVKESK. With 0 bases clipped from V and 1 base from J, the junction kept 1 base outside the gene matches. The CDR3 consists of 15 residues. CDR3 sequence reads: CASSQDTSGTDTQYF. In DNA, the CDR3 is TGTGCCAGCAGCCAAGACACTAGCGGCACAGATACGCAGTATTTT.

Written as DNA, the CDR3 is TGCAGTGCTAGACCTCGTGGGGGGCACGAGCAGTACTTC. This gives the protein CSARPRGGHEQYF. The chain is built from TRBV20-1 and TRBJ2-7; D could derive from TRBD1 or TRBD2 (6 bases each). V dropped 2 bases and J dropped 5 bases, with 13 bases sitting between them. The length of the CDR3 is 13 residues. CDR1 is DFQATT and CDR2 is SNEGSKA in the germline V gene (reference sequence).

Ten or more counts support this clonotype. V gene TRBV5-1 combines with J gene TRBJ2-1; TRBD2 agrees at 11 bases. J was trimmed by 6 bases and V by 0 bases; bases with no gene match: 5. The CDR3 spans 16 residues. Germline CDR1 SGHRS, CDR2 YFSETQ. In DNA form, the CDR3 reads TGCGCCAGCAGCTTGGCACCGGGACTAGCGGCCAATGAGCAGTTCTTC. It specifies CASSLAPGLAANEQFF.

This clonotype was detected many times. The V and J genes are TRBV7-9 and TRBJ2-2; D is undetermined. Germline CDR1 reads SEHNR; CDR2 reads FQNEAQ (reference sequence). CDR3 length: 14 amino acids. V lost 4 bases to trimming and J lost 2 bases, with 8 bases between them. CDR3 bases: TGTGCCAGCAGCTCGGACGTTAACACCGGGGAGCTGTTTTTT. It codes for CASSSDVNTGELFF.

J is TRBJ2-1 and V is TRBV27; the D gene is possibly TRBD2 (5 bases). The CDR3 sequence is 14 residues long. V was trimmed by 8 bases and J by 4 bases, leaving 15 bases between them. Germline lookup yields CDR1 MNHEY and CDR2 SMNVEV (reference sequence). As DNA, the CDR3 is TGTGCCAGCGCACAAGAGAGCGGTTACAATGAGCAGTTCTTC. Its protein product is CASAQESGYNEQFF.

This clonotype has a count of ten or more. V and J are TRBV20-1 and TRBJ1-6; D is unclear. Per germline, CDR1 DFQATT and CDR2 SNEGSKA (reference sequence). Trimming removed 3 bases at V and 0 bases at J, with 9 bases between. The CDR3 runs 15 residues. The CDR3 sequence: CSARTIGSYNSPLHF. DNA of the CDR3: TGCAGTGCTAGGACCATCGGCTCCTATAATTCACCCCTCCACTTT.

On this clonotype: A read error is possible here, since a much larger clone lies one base away. The CDR3 nucleotides read TGTGCCAGCAGTGAAGCGCTGGGGTATCCGCAGTTCTTC. This encodes CASSEALGYPQFF. V gene TRBV2 combines with J gene TRBJ2-1; D remains unclear. V lost 0 bases to trimming and J lost 12 bases, with 12 bases between them. CDR1 SNHLY and CDR2 FYNNEI come from the germline V gene. The CDR3 spans 13 residues.

The sample holds many counts of this clonotype. The chain joins TRBV20-1 to TRBJ1-2, with 11 bases that match TRBD1. The ends lost 5 bases at V and 3 bases at J; junction bases unmatched: 8. Germline V gene lookup returns CDR1 DFQATT and CDR2 SNEGSKA (reference sequence). The CDR3 sequence is 15 residues long. The CDR3 region has the DNA TGCAGTGCTCCCCACCCGGGACAGGGGGACTATGGCTACACCTTC. Its translation is CSAPHPGQGDYGYTF.

The rearrangement joins TRBV5-1 to TRBJ2-5, with 11 nucleotides matching TRBD2. The length of the CDR3 is 17 residues. The V and J ends lost 1 base and 5 bases, in that order; junction bases with no gene match: 10. Germline assignment: CDR1 SGHRS and CDR2 YFSETQ. The CDR3 is CASSLTPTSGSGETQYF. CDR3 nucleotides: TGCGCCAGCAGCTTGACCCCCACTAGCGGGAGTGGGGAGACCCAGTACTTC.

This clonotype was observed a handful of times. The chain uses TRBV5-1 and TRBJ2-5; the D gene is possibly TRBD1 (6 bases). The CDR3 is 15 residues long. Trimming took off 7 bases at V and 2 bases at J, with 18 bases between the two ends. The V gene's germline CDR1 is SGHRS and CDR2 YFSETQ. The CDR3: CASSLQDRRQETQYF. CDR3 nucleotide sequence: TGCGCCAGCTCTCTTCAAGACAGGAGACAAGAGACCCAGTACTTC.

The table lists this clonotype with a few counts. V is TRBV5-4 and J is TRBJ2-1; 8 nucleotides agree with TRBD2. CDR1 and CDR2 from the germline V gene are SGHNT and YYREEE (reference sequence). This CDR3 region has 16 residues. Trimming at V came to 0 bases and at J to 2 bases, leaving 4 bases not matched to a gene. The CDR3 DNA follows: TGTGCCAGCAGCTTGGGGACTAGCCTTGCCTACAATGAGCAGTTCTTC. It encodes CASSLGTSLAYNEQFF.

The chain combines TRBV4-1 with TRBJ1-3; unclear D gene. The germline V gene encodes CDR1 MGHRA and CDR2 YSYEKL. V was shortened by 0 bases and J by 4 bases, with 16 bases between the two germline ends. The CDR3 loop spans 17 amino acids. The DNA for the CDR3 is TGCGCCAGCAGCCAAGAGGAGGGTTTGGTCTCCGGAAACACCATATATTTT. Protein product: CASSQEEGLVSGNTIYF.

This clonotype was seen ten or more times. The J gene is TRBJ1-2, the V gene TRBV30; D remains ambiguous. CDR3 length equals 13 residues. Germline CDR1 reads GTSNPN; CDR2 reads SVGIG (reference sequence). Trimming left V 0 bases short and J 4 bases short, with 9 bases between. CDR3: CAWSVLATYGYTF. CDR3 nucleotides: TGTGCCTGGAGTGTACTAGCGACCTATGGCTACACCTTC.